Below are 5 T cell receptor beta chains sequenced from a single sample in a study of shared clonotypes between healthy human individuals. The table came from immunoSEQ multiplex PCR; TCRdb's copy has only in-frame clones and leaves some out. The sample yields 2 million to 2.5 million clones, under 97% seen once. Input material: naive CD4+ T cells sorted from blood. Subset in this sample: CD45RA+ positively selected. These TCRs come from a man between 18 and 35 years old in good health.

The chain recombines TRBV7-2 with TRBJ2-7; 7 bases are shared with TRBD1. J was trimmed by 0 bases and V by 6 bases; bases with no gene match: 11. The CDR3 consists of 16 residues. Germline values: CDR1 SGHTA, CDR2 FQGNSA. The CDR3 is CASRLAGGTSSYEQYF. The CDR3 nucleotides read TGTGCCAGCAGGCTTGCAGGGGGAACGAGCTCCTACGAGCAGTACTTC.

This chain uses TRBV6-5 with TRBJ1-1, with D possibly matching TRBD1 (5 bases). Between the trimmed V and J ends, which lost 7 bases and 4 bases, there was a span of 19 bases. Germline V lookup: CDR1 MNHEY, CDR2 SVGAGI. The CDR3 is 15 residues long. The CDR3 DNA sequence: TGTGCCAGCACTAAGGACATCATCCTGGGCACTGAAGCTTTCTTT. Encoded protein: CASTKDIILGTEAFF.

This chain joins TRBV7-9 and TRBJ2-5; D remains unclear. The CDR3 consists of 14 residues. Trimming pared 2 bases from V and 4 bases from J, leaving 11 bases between. Germline lookup yields CDR1 SEHNR and CDR2 FQNEAQ (reference sequence). CDR3 amino acids: CASSLSEIGETQYF. The DNA of the CDR3 is TGTGCCAGCAGCTTAAGTGAGATCGGAGAGACCCAGTACTTC. Variable domain in full (rest from reference TRBV7-9 and TRBJ2-5): DTGVSQNPRHKITKRGQNVTFRCDPISEHNRLYWYRQTLGQGPEFLTYFQNEAQLEKSRLLSDRFSAERPKGSFSTLEIQRTEQGDSAMYLCASSLSEIGETQYFGPGTRLLVL.

V and J are TRBV10-3 and TRBJ2-7, with a weak D call TRBD1 (5 bases). V lost 11 bases, J lost 6 bases, and 20 bases lay in between. The germline V gene has CDR1 ENHRY and CDR2 SYGVKD. This CDR3 comprises 13 residues. In DNA form, the CDR3 reads TGTGCCTCCCACGCAGGGAATTATGGCGAGCAGTACTTC. This sequence encodes CASHAGNYGEQYF.

About this clone itself: Other DNA sequences of this sample code for an identical CDR3. This chain links TRBV9 with TRBJ2-7; maybe TRBD2 (6 bases). Germline CDR1 and CDR2: SGDLS and YYNGEE. The V gene lost 0 bases and the J gene lost 0 bases, with 7 bases spanning the gap. The CDR3 spans 14 residues. CDR3 protein: CASSVGGVSYEQYF. In nucleotides, the CDR3 is TGTGCCAGCAGCGTAGGGGGGGTCTCCTACGAGCAGTACTTC.